Listed below are T cell receptor beta chains from one sample, sequenced in a study of T cells in localized non-small cell lung cancer. Profiled with immunoSEQ multiplex PCR; TCRdb holds only in-frame clones, not every one. This sample carries fewer than 45,000 clones, about 88% of them seen once, and the ten largest clones take roughly 2.6%. Sample: peripheral blood, taken before any cancer treatment. These receptors were collected from a female donor over 55 with stage I squamous cell lung carcinoma. Each CDR3 is given with its conserved first and last residue. D genes are given only for firm matches. The listing skips clone size in some rows; elsewhere it reads once, few, many or a size class.

J gene	D gene	CDR3 length	V gene	clone size	CDR3 DNA	CDR3 protein
TRBJ2-1	TRBD2	18	TRBV15	NA	TGTGCCACCAGCAGAGATTTACGGACTAGCGGGAGTGGGAATGAGCAGTTCTTC	CATSRDLRTSGSGNEQFF
TRBJ1-2	TRBD1	13	TRBV11-3	NA	TGTGCCAGCAGCGAAGGACAGGGGTCTGGCTACACCTTC	CASSEGQGSGYTF
TRBJ2-7	TRBD1	16	TRBV30	NA	TGTGCCTGGCGTGGGGCCAGGGGGACACTTTCCTACGAGCAGTACTTC	CAWRGARGTLSYEQYF
TRBJ2-7	TRBD2	15	TRBV27	NA	TGTGCCAGCAGTCCCACAACTAGCGGGAGGGACGAGCAGTACTTC	CASSPTTSGRDEQYF
TRBJ1-4	NA	16	TRBV7-6	NA	TGTGCCAGCAGCTTAGCTAACGCACTCACTAATGAAAAACTGTTTTTT	CASSLANALTNEKLFF
TRBJ2-2	NA	13	TRBV30	NA	TGTCGTTACCCGCGGAAGAACACCGGGGAGCTGTTTTTT	CRYPRKNTGELFF
TRBJ1-2	NA	15	TRBV7-8	NA	TGTGCCAGCAGCTTAGAGCCCGGGATCGTCTATGGCTACACCTTC	CASSLEPGIVYGYTF
TRBJ2-7	TRBD2	14	TRBV5-1	once	TGCGCCAGCAGCCTTTGGGCGGGAGAGGACGAGCAGTACTTC	CASSLWAGEDEQYF
TRBJ2-5	TRBD1	15	TRBV7-8	NA	TGTGCCAGCAGCGCTTGGACAGGGGGTGGAGAGACCCAGTACTTC	CASSAWTGGGETQYF
TRBJ2-7	TRBD2	15	TRBV15	NA	TGTGCCACCAGCAGGACTAGCGGGGGAGACTACGAGCAGTACTTC	CATSRTSGGDYEQYF
TRBJ2-5	NA	14	TRBV7-9	NA	TGTGCCAGCAGCCCCAGTCTGGGGCGAGAGACCCAGTACTTC	CASSPSLGRETQYF
TRBJ2-1	NA	16	TRBV19	NA	TGTGCCAGTAGTATAGATTCGAGACAGCTAAACAATGAGCAGTTCTTC	CASSIDSRQLNNEQFF
TRBJ2-7	NA	15	TRBV6-5	NA	TGTGCCAGCAGTTACTCGGTGGGGGCTTTCTACGAGCAGTACTTC	CASSYSVGAFYEQYF
TRBJ1-1	NA	13	TRBV6-1	NA	TGTGCCAGCAGTGATGCGGAGGGGACGGGAGCTTTCTTT	CASSDAEGTGAFF
TRBJ2-3	NA	11	TRBV7-2	NA	TGTGCCAGCAGCTATAGAGATACGCAGTATTTT	CASSYRDTQYF
TRBJ2-4	NA	13	TRBV18	NA	TGTGCCAGCTCACCGGAGCAGACAAACATTCAGTACTTC	CASSPEQTNIQYF
TRBJ2-2	NA	15	TRBV18	NA	TGTGCCAGCTCACCAATAGCCTCTCGCCCCGGGGAGCTGTTTTTT	CASSPIASRPGELFF
TRBJ2-6	NA	15	TRBV10-3	NA	TGTGCCATCAGGGACAGTAGCTCTGGGGCCAACGTCCTGACTTTC	CAIRDSSSGANVLTF
TRBJ1-4	TRBD1	14	TRBV12-5	NA	TGTGCTAGTGGTTTGGGACAGGGGAACGAAAAACTGTTTTTT	CASGLGQGNEKLFF
TRBJ2-1	NA	12	TRBV9	NA	TGTGCCAGCAGCCCCGGCGGAGGTGAGCAGTTCTTC	CASSPGGGEQFF
TRBJ2-2	TRBD2	16	TRBV7-2	once	TGTGCCAGCAGCTCCTTTAGCGGGAGGGCCGTCGGGGAGCTGTTTTTT	CASSSFSGRAVGELFF
TRBJ1-2	TRBD1	15	TRBV7-6	NA	TGTGCCAGCAGCTTAGCCGGACAGGGGGTAGGCGGCTACACCTTC	CASSLAGQGVGGYTF
TRBJ1-4	NA	14	TRBV6-5	NA	TGTGCCAGCTCGTGGGCAACAACTAATGAAAAACTGTTTTTT	CASSWATTNEKLFF
TRBJ1-5	NA	15	TRBV4-1	NA	TGCGCCAGCAGCCAAGTCGGGCAGCTAAATCAGCCCCAGCATTTT	CASSQVGQLNQPQHF
TRBJ2-1	NA	12	TRBV2	NA	TGTGCCAGCAGCCGTTCACCCACTGAGCAGTTCTTC	CASSRSPTEQFF
TRBJ2-3	TRBD2	17	TRBV7-9	NA	TGTGCCAGCAGCTTAGTCGCGGGGGGGACTCACACAGATACGCAGTATTTT	CASSLVAGGTHTDTQYF
TRBJ2-3	TRBD2	19	TRBV5-1	NA	TGCGCCAGCAGCTTTGGGGGGAACCCTAGCGGGAGTACGACAGATACGCAGTATTTT	CASSFGGNPSGSTTDTQYF
TRBJ1-1	NA	11	TRBV20-1	once	TGCAGTGCTAGCAGTTTGGGGGAAGCTTTCTTT	CSASSLGEAFF
TRBJ1-5	NA	14	TRBV6-5	NA	TGTGCCAGCAGTACCCGCAGCAGAGATCAGCCCCAGCATTTT	CASSTRSRDQPQHF
TRBJ2-5	NA	13	TRBV5-1	NA	TGCGCCAGCAGCTTGATCCCGGGGGAGACCCAGTACTTC	CASSLIPGETQYF
TRBJ1-4	NA	14	TRBV27	NA	TGTGCCAGCAGTTTTTGGCAGGGTAATGAAAAACTGTTTTTT	CASSFWQGNEKLFF
TRBJ1-3	NA	17	TRBV19	once	TGTGCCAGTAGTAGCCTGAACAGGGAGAGGTCTGGAAACACCATATATTTT	CASSSLNRERSGNTIYF
TRBJ2-7	TRBD2	15	TRBV19	NA	TGTGCCAGTAGTCCCCGGGGAGCGGGAGGTGAAGAGCAGTACTTC	CASSPRGAGGEEQYF